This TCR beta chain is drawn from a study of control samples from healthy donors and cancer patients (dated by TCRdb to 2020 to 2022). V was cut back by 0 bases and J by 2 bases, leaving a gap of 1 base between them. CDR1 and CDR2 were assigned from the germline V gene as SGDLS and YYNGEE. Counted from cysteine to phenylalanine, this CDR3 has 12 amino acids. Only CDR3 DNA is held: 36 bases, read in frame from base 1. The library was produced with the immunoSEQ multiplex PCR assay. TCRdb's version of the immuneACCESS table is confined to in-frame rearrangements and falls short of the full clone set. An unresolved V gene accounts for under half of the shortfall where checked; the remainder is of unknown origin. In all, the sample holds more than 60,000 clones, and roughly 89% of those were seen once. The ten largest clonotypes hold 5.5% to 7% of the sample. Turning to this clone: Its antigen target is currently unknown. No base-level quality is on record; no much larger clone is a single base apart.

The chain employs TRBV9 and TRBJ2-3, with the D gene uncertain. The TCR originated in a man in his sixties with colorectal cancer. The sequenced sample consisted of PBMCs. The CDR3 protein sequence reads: CASSVDTDTQYF. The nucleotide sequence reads TGTGCCAGCAGCGTAGACACAGATACGCAGTATTTT.